Sequencing of this TCR beta chain was carried out in a study of CD4+ T cells in melanoma. Remarks on this clone: The target antigen is unknown.

The data were produced by immunoSEQ multiplex PCR, yet TCRdb's version contains in-frame clones alone and is incomplete. The table includes some 12,000 clones, less than 75% detected once. Per germline, CDR1 SGDLS and CDR2 YYNGEE. The germline V and J ends were trimmed by 1 base and 2 bases, with 7 bases remaining between them. The CDR3 contains 15 residues. Study-level findings and limits: In melanoma, neoantigen-specific CD4+ T cells reportedly differed in differentiation state. A reported correlation linked neoantigen-specific CD4+ T cells to CD8+, macrophage and B cell function.

The J gene is TRBJ1-6, the V gene TRBV9; weak D call: TRBD1 (5 bases). This TCR was recovered from a human donor with melanoma. Sequencing was done on a sample of cells from a culture (not recorded whether cultured in vitro). CDR3 DNA: TGTGCCAGCAGCGTACAGGGCGCCTATAATTCACCCCTCCACTTT. This translates into CASSVQGAYNSPLHF.